This TCR beta chain was profiled in a study of blood T cell repertoires in COVID-19. Turning to the study itself: Donors in the United States, Italy and Spain gave samples during acute or convalescent COVID-19. Nucleic acid was either cDNA or gDNA, and it came from T cells, B-cell-depleted T cells, or PBMCs.

Sequencing used immunoSEQ multiplex PCR; TCRdb keeps in-frame clones, though not all of them. The data hold about 200,000 clones, with 84% observed a single time. The germline V and J ends were trimmed by 4 bases and 2 bases, with 15 bases remaining between them. The CDR3 covers 15 residues. The germline V gene has CDR1 SEHNR and CDR2 FQNEAQ (reference sequence). The sequenced material came from PBMCs or T cells enriched from blood (not recorded which). The receptor comes from a young woman who had been exposed to COVID-19. The V gene is TRBV7-9, the J gene TRBJ2-7; D perhaps matches TRBD1 (8 bases). This CDR3 is CASSSGGDRPYEQYF. In DNA, the CDR3 is TGTGCCAGCAGCTCAGGGGGGGACAGGCCCTACGAGCAGTACTTC.